This TCR beta chain was sequenced during a study of T cells in Graves' hyperthyroidism and ophthalmopathy. The CDR3 sequence is 15 residues long. The V end was cut by 4 bases, the J end by 0 bases, with 11 bases between. The germline V gene has CDR1 SGHKS and CDR2 YYEKEE (reference sequence). Researchers amplified the TCR beta CDR3 regions from RNA transcripts. TCR CDR3 regions were first amplified by RT-PCR with HTBI primers. TCRdb ran MiXCR on the multiplex PCR reads and lists one entry per CDR3 protein. Here the sample spans some 440,000 distinct CDR3 sequences, less than 20% being singletons. Exclusion followed for patients with uncontrolled infection, other autoimmune disease, pregnancy or lactation.

Sequenced sample: blood. The clonotype was recovered from a woman between 18 and 29 years old with Graves' hyperthyroidism. J is TRBJ2-1 and V is TRBV5-5; no clear D. CDR3 protein: CASSGPSVSYNEQFF. CDR3 DNA: TGTGCCAGCAGCGGCCCCAGCGTCTCCTACAATGAGCAGTTCTTC.